Given below is one TCR beta chain in context. What it binds is not known. Measured with immunoSEQ multiplex PCR; TCRdb has only the in-frame clones, and not every one. The profile shows millions of clones, 90% to 95% of them singletons. These data originate in a study of shared clonotypes between healthy human individuals. Whole-study context: Per donor, three plates held CD4 naive cells, three held CD4 memory, two held CD8 naive and one held CD8 memory. Overall study results and limits: When naive CD4 clonotypes were compared across a few donors, about 4.8% were shared. Generation probability values for non-shared clonotypes were lower than those for clonotypes shared by all four donors.

Germline V lookup: CDR1 MNHEY, CDR2 SMNVEV (reference sequence). The V and J ends lost 7 bases and 0 bases respectively, with 12 bases between them. This CDR3 has 14 amino acids. The receptor comes from a man younger than 35 in good health. Sequences were obtained from naive CD4+ T cells sorted from blood. Sample subset: CD45RA+ positively selected. J is TRBJ1-2 and V is TRBV27; no clear D. The chain's CDR3 is CASTKTGANYGYTF. The CDR3 bases are TGTGCCAGCACCAAGACGGGAGCTAACTATGGCTACACCTTC.